This T cell receptor (beta chain) was sequenced for a study of blood T cell repertoires in COVID-19 (TCRdb year 2020). Notes on the research overall: Collaborator samples came from the United States, Italy and Spain and covered acute and convalescent phases of COVID-19. The material from the prospective study consisted of cDNA or gDNA derived from T cells, B-cell-depleted T cells, or PBMCs. Subjects who had been exposed to COVID-19, were actively infected with it, or had recovered from it provided the deeply sampled blood TCRbeta repertoires that made up the dataset. The repertoires were released in a freely available public database intended as a resource for research on the immune response to SARS-CoV-2. Samples came from the ongoing ImmuneRACE study (first 160 participants) plus 1,254 subjects from 6 global collaborators. The sample metadata nearly always contained a de-identified subject ID, COVID-19 status, age in years and sex. Where HLA class I and class II types were available, the types were taken from metadata supplied by the sample provider, not from assay-based typing.

TCRbeta CDR3 regions were amplified from genomic DNA using the immunoSEQ Assay, a bias-controlled multiplex PCR. As for how the authors treated the data: Nucleated cell counts per sample were estimated from amplification of reference gene primers within the assay. To quantify the absolute abundance of each unique TCRbeta CDR3 rearrangement, sequence reads were collapsed and filtered. For each sample, productive Simpson clonality was calculated as the square root of Simpson's diversity index over productive rearrangements. TCRdb stores this immuneACCESS table with in-frame sequences only. Part of the clones is absent; in the studies checked, under half of the shortfall reflects unresolved V genes, and no reason is known for the rest. The DNA was the basis for D and trimming; V, J and clone size are from that table. This sample lists approximately 47,000 clones; around 90% were detected once. The leading ten clones occupy roughly 13% of the sample.

Results and caveats for the whole study, not just this receptor: The quantity of clinical and demographic metadata differed by source and by participant and was supplied without curation.

Of note for this clone: Its target antigen remains unknown. Base qualities are missing; no much larger clone stands one base away.

The collaborating institutions used their own protocols to collect whole blood in K2EDTA tubes. For TCRbeta analysis, collaborator samples were shipped as frozen whole blood, as isolated PBMCs, or as DNA extracted from either sample type. Including the terminal cysteine and phenylalanine, the CDR3 comprises 16 residues. The kept DNA is CDR3 alone, 48 bases in frame from the first base. V and J are trimmed by 5 bases and 4 bases, and the gene matches miss 7 bases of the junction. Looking up the germline V gene yields CDR1 SGHTA and CDR2 FQGNSA. The V gene is TRBV7-2 and the J gene is TRBJ2-7; 14 bases in between match TRBD2. The material sequenced was peripheral blood. This TCR came from a human donor with active COVID-19. The donor label of this sample is uncertain. The DNA is as follows: TGTGCCAGCAGCGTGGGACTAGCGGGGGCCAAATACGAGCAGTACTTC. This gives the protein CASSVGLAGAKYEQYF.